This T cell receptor (beta chain) was observed in a study of T cells in Graves' hyperthyroidism and ophthalmopathy. Study-wide findings and caveats: Most expanded thyroid clonotypes above 0.001 also appeared in blood.

The CDR3 loop spans 14 amino acids. Germline CDR1 reads MNHNS; CDR2 reads SASEGT. V lost 2 bases, J lost 1 base, and 6 bases lay in between. The blood sample dates from first hyperthyroidism diagnosis, preceding any ophthalmopathy symptoms. Authors of the study amplified TCR beta CDR3 regions from RNA transcripts. First-round RT-PCR targeting the TCR CDR3 was performed with the HTBI primer set. One entry per CDR3 protein, called by TCRdb with MiXCR from the multiplex PCR reads. The sample lists 350,000 or so distinct CDR3 sequences, about a sixth seen once, with almost 35% in the top ten. This clonotype was observed many times. Its specificity is unknown.

The source is a woman in her 30s with Graves' hyperthyroidism that later progressed to Graves' ophthalmopathy. V usage is TRBV6-1 and J usage is TRBJ1-5, with D unresolved. Sequencing input: blood. The CDR3 region has the DNA TGTGCCAGCAGTGAATGGGGAAGCAATCAGCCCCAGCATTTT. Its translation: CASSEWGSNQPQHF.